A single sample gave rise to the 24 T cell receptor beta chains below, sequenced in a study of type 1 regulatory T cells. These receptors are not linked to any known antigen. TCRdb reprocessed the reads with MiXCR, giving one entry per CDR3 protein. Of roughly 60,000 distinct CDR3 sequences in the sample, roughly two thirds were seen once. Sequencing was performed on cultured non-Tr1 T cells, either the whole culture or a sorted T cell fraction (not recorded which). Receptors originate from a human donor in good health.

This clonotype has just one count. This chain connects TRBV9 to TRBJ1-3; no clear D gene. The CDR3 spans 15 residues. Germline lookup yields CDR1 SGDLS and CDR2 YYNGEE. Trimming left V 4 bases short and J 0 bases short, with 11 bases between. This CDR3 is CASSNNAVSGNTIYF. The DNA for the CDR3 is TGTGCCAGCAGCAACAATGCAGTCTCTGGAAACACCATATATTTT.

The chain employs TRBV2 and TRBJ1-5; D gene unclear. Trimming removed 8 bases at V and 8 bases at J, with 10 bases between. Germline V CDR1 and CDR2: SNHLY, FYNNEI. The CDR3 has 11 amino acids. CDR3: CASGRSEPQHF. The CDR3 DNA sequence: TGTGCCAGCGGAAGAAGTGAGCCCCAGCATTTT.

The chain couples TRBV2 to TRBJ2-7, with 9 bases that match TRBD2. The germline gives CDR1 SNHLY, CDR2 FYNNEI. This CDR3 has 14 residues. Unmatched junction bases numbered 7, after V lost 7 bases and J lost 3 bases. The CDR3 DNA sequence: TGTGCCAGCACGACTAGCGGAATAAACTACGAGCAGTACTTC. Its protein product is CASTTSGINYEQYF.

The chain links TRBV7-9 to TRBJ2-3; D gene uncertain. V lost 5 bases and J lost 4, with 10 bases in between. CDR1 is SEHNR, CDR2 FQNEAQ, per germline (reference sequence). CDR3 length: 13 amino acids. The chain's CDR3 is CASSPKGPDTQYF. CDR3 in DNA: TGTGCCAGCAGCCCGAAGGGCCCAGATACGCAGTATTTT.

The rearrangement links TRBV5-6 to TRBJ1-1; 7 bases line up with TRBD1. This CDR3 region has 14 residues. CDR1 and CDR2 (germline): SGHDT, YYEEEE. Trimming took 1 base from V and 5 from J; bases not matched to a gene: 5. The CDR3 DNA follows: TGTGCCAGCAGCTTGCCGGGACAGAAGACTGAAGCTTTCTTT. Its protein product is CASSLPGQKTEAFF.

The table lists this clonotype with a few counts. The J gene is TRBJ2-3, the V gene TRBV9, with D possibly matching TRBD2 (6 bases). CDR3 length: 14 residues. Per the germline V gene, CDR1 is SGDLS and CDR2 is YYNGEE. Trimming took off 4 bases at V and 3 bases at J, with 12 bases between the two ends. The CDR3 spells CASSPQTSTDTQYF. The CDR3 DNA sequence: TGTGCCAGCAGCCCCCAGACTAGTACAGATACGCAGTATTTT.

The gene calls are TRBV2 and TRBJ2-7; D gene unclear. Per germline, CDR1 SNHLY and CDR2 FYNNEI. Trimming shortened V by 5 bases and J by 10 bases, and 18 bases separated the two germline ends. The CDR3 has 13 residues. In DNA form, the CDR3 reads TGTGCCAGCAGTTCGCCCCTAGATCCCACTCAGTACTTC. Translating gives CASSSPLDPTQYF. The full variable domain, its missing parts supplied by reference TRBV2 and TRBJ2-7, is EPEVTQTPSHQVTQMGQEVILRCVPISNHLYFYWYRQILGQKVEFLVSFYNNEISEKSEIFDDQFSVERPDGSNFTLKIRSTKLEDSAMYFCASSSPLDPTQYFGPGTRLTVT.

V and J are TRBV4-1 and TRBJ2-7, with 8 nucleotides matching TRBD2. The germline CDR1 and CDR2 sequences are MGHRA and YSYEKL. The CDR3 covers 15 residues. After removal of 4 bases from V and 3 bases from J, the junction contained 8 bases not matched to a gene. CDR3 nucleotides: TGCGCCAGCAGCCGCGGCCTGCTAGCGGGCTACGAGCAGTACTTC. This codes for CASSRGLLAGYEQYF.

In its sample, this clonotype was seen many times. V usage is TRBV27 and J usage is TRBJ1-5; D remains unclear. The CDR3 extends over 13 amino acids. Germline CDR1 reads MNHEY; CDR2 reads SMNVEV (reference sequence). V gave up 6 bases and J gave up 6 bases, with 12 bases separating them. In DNA form, the CDR3 reads TGTGCCAGCAGCAAAGTGGGCTCTCAGCCCCAGCATTTT. The encoded protein is CASSKVGSQPQHF.

This clonotype was counted a few times. The genes are TRBV7-9 and TRBJ2-1, with TRBD2 matching over 13 bases. V was pared by 2 bases and J by 5 bases, with 3 bases of the junction left unmatched. Germline V gene sequence: CDR1 SEHNR, CDR2 FQNEAQ (reference sequence). The CDR3 is 16 amino acids. This CDR3 is CASSLITSGRDNEQFF. DNA for the CDR3: TGTGCCAGCAGCTTAATAACTAGCGGGAGGGACAATGAGCAGTTCTTC.

DNA of the CDR3: TGTGCCAGCAGCCGGACTAGCGGGAGAGGGGAGCTGTTTTTT. Its protein product is CASSRTSGRGELFF. The J gene is TRBJ2-2, the V gene TRBV12-3 or TRBV12-4, with TRBD2 identical over 13 bases. The CDR3 has 14 residues. With 6 bases clipped from V and 8 bases from J, the junction kept 3 bases outside the gene matches.

The V call is TRBV28, the J call TRBJ2-2; TRBD2 is a possible D gene (7 bases). CDR1 is MDHEN, CDR2 SYDVKM, per germline. Trimming cost V 6 bases and J 6 bases, with 17 bases left between them. The CDR3 is 15 residues long. The DNA for the CDR3 is TGTGCCAGCAGGCCGGGGGCGGGAGCTTCCGGGGAGCTGTTTTTT. It is translated as CASRPGAGASGELFF.

The V gene is TRBV7-6, the J gene TRBJ2-3; TRBD1 might be the D (6 bases). The CDR3 consists of 17 residues. The germline V gene has CDR1 SGHVS and CDR2 FNYEAQ. Between the trimmed V and J ends, which lost 2 bases and 5 bases, there was a span of 20 bases. CDR3 coding DNA: TGTGCCAGCAGCTTAACTTCTGGAACCCGGGGACAAGATACGCAGTATTTT. The encoded protein is CASSLTSGTRGQDTQYF.

The chain carries TRBV6-2 or TRBV6-3 and TRBJ2-7; D is undetermined. CDR1 MNHEY and CDR2 SVGEGT come from the germline V gene. CDR3 length: 11 residues. The V end was cut by 5 bases, the J end by 3 bases, with 5 bases between. CDR3 sequence: CASSDGYEQYF. In nucleotides, the CDR3 is TGTGCCAGCAGTGACGGCTACGAGCAGTACTTC.

This clonotype came up a few times. The V and J genes are TRBV3-1 and TRBJ1-5, with a tentative D call TRBD1 (6 bases). Germline V gives CDR1 LGHDT, CDR2 YNNKEL (reference sequence). This CDR3 spans 14 amino acids. Trimming shortened V by 4 bases and J by 6 bases, and 13 bases separated the two germline ends. CDR3 nucleotide sequence: TGTGCCAGCAGCCCCCAGACAGGAACTCAGCCCCAGCATTTT. It encodes CASSPQTGTQPQHF.

The rearrangement uses TRBV6-2 or TRBV6-3 and TRBJ2-7; D gene ambiguous. This CDR3 is built from 12 residues. From germline, CDR1 is MNHEY and CDR2 SVGEGT. The V and J ends lost 4 bases and 5 bases respectively, with 9 bases between them. This chain's CDR3 is CASSSTLDEQYF. The CDR3 region has the DNA TGTGCCAGCAGTTCGACGTTGGACGAGCAGTACTTC.

This chain joins TRBV20-1 and TRBJ1-4, with D maybe TRBD1 (6 bases). This CDR3 spans 13 amino acids. From germline, CDR1 is DFQATT and CDR2 SNEGSKA (reference sequence). V shed 6 bases and J shed 4 bases, with 12 bases lying between them. Here the CDR3 reads CSARTGSNEKLFF. CDR3 DNA sequence: TGCAGTGCGAGAACAGGGAGTAATGAAAAACTGTTTTTT.

The gene calls are TRBV6-2 or TRBV6-3 and TRBJ2-7; TRBD2 is a possible D gene (6 bases). The CDR3 is 14 residues long. V lost 2 bases and J lost 6, with 14 bases in between. Germline V gene sequence: CDR1 MNHEY, CDR2 SVGEGT. The CDR3 coding sequence is TGTGCCAGCAGTTACGGGGCAGGACTAACCGAGCAGTACTTC. This sequence encodes CASSYGAGLTEQYF.

This clonotype occurred a few times. The rearrangement uses TRBV12-3 or TRBV12-4 and TRBJ2-4; 9 bases fit TRBD2. The junction had 3 bases not matched to a gene; V was cut back by 1 base and J by 2 bases. The CDR3 contains 16 residues. Here the CDR3 DNA reads TGTGCCAGCAGTTTAGGCGGGAGGGCCTCCAAAAACATTCAGTACTTC. Residues: CASSLGGRASKNIQYF.

The V gene is TRBV5-4, the J gene TRBJ1-2, with a weak D call TRBD1 (5 bases). The germline V gene has CDR1 SGHNT and CDR2 YYREEE (reference sequence). Trimming left V 0 bases short and J 7 bases short, with 13 bases between. The CDR3 spans 14 residues. The CDR3: CASSLDRQGFGYTF. The CDR3 DNA reads as TGTGCCAGCAGCTTGGATCGTCAGGGATTTGGCTACACCTTC.

The chain uses TRBV5-5 and TRBJ1-1, with D perhaps matching TRBD1 (6 bases). Germline CDR1 and CDR2: SGHKS and YYEKEE (reference sequence). The CDR3 has 14 amino acids. V shed 4 bases and J shed 0 bases, with 10 bases lying between them. CDR3 residues: CASSTGTVNTEAFF. CDR3 nucleotides: TGTGCCAGCAGCACAGGGACGGTGAACACTGAAGCTTTCTTT.

The chain uses TRBV7-9 and TRBJ1-1, with D unclear. Per the germline V gene, CDR1 is SEHNR and CDR2 is FQNEAQ (reference sequence). This CDR3 comprises 14 residues. The ends were cut back, 4 bases at V and 4 bases at J, with 13 bases in the middle. The DNA of the CDR3 is TGTGCCAGCAGCTCCACCCCGGCGGGCACTGAAGCTTTCTTT. It is translated as CASSSTPAGTEAFF.

The genes are TRBV9 and TRBJ2-5; 9 nucleotides match TRBD2. The CDR3 runs 16 residues. V shed 6 bases and J 5 bases; nucleotides not matched to a gene: 14. Germline assignment: CDR1 SGDLS and CDR2 YYNGEE. CDR3 nucleotides: TGTGCCAGCACACCCGGGGTAGCGGGAGATGTGGAGACCCAGTACTTC. Protein product: CASTPGVAGDVETQYF.

The V gene is TRBV7-2, the J gene TRBJ2-5; D is possibly TRBD1 (6 bases). Germline lookup yields CDR1 SGHTA and CDR2 FQGNSA. The germline V and J ends were trimmed by 5 bases and 5 bases, with 12 bases remaining between them. The CDR3 is made up of 13 amino acids. CDR3 sequence (DNA): TGTGCCAGCAGCACCCAGGACAGCGAGACCCAGTACTTC. It encodes CASSTQDSETQYF.